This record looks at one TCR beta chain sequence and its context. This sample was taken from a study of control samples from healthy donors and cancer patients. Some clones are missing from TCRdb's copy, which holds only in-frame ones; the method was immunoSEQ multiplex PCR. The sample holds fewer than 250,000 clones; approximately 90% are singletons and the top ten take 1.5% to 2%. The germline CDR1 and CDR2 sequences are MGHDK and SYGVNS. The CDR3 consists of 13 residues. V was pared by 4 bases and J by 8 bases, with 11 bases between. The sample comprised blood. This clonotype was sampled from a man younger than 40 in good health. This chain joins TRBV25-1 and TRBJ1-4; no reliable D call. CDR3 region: CASSVDTREKLFF. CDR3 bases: TGTGCCAGCAGTGTCGACACTCGAGAAAAACTGTTTTTT.